The 22 T cell receptor beta chains below all came from one sample that was sequenced in a study of OX40 agonist ivuxolimab in advanced cancers. Profiled with immunoSEQ multiplex PCR; TCRdb holds only in-frame clones, not every one. The table shows approximately 53,000 clones, with roughly 91% occurring only once. This specimen was CD4+ or CD8+ T cells sorted from blood, taken in a trial of the OX40 agonist ivuxolimab. The receptor source for this set is an adult with an advanced solid tumor such as melanoma, head and neck, liver or kidney cancer.

The genes are TRBV5-1 and TRBJ1-5; D is ambiguous. V lost 4 bases and J lost 1, with 24 bases in between. The CDR3 is made up of 19 amino acids. Germline V gene sequence: CDR1 SGHRS, CDR2 YFSETQ. CDR3 coding DNA: TGCGCCAGCAGCGGCCACCAACCTATCGAGCTCCTAAGCAATCAGCCCCAGCATTTT. This gives the protein CASSGHQPIELLSNQPQHF.

The chain has TRBV28 and TRBJ2-2; D gene ambiguous. Germline loops: CDR1 MDHEN, CDR2 SYDVKM. V lost 2 bases, J lost 3 bases, and 7 bases lay in between. The CDR3 consists of 14 residues. This CDR3 is CASSLRRYTGELFF. The CDR3 DNA sequence: TGTGCCAGCAGTTTAAGGCGGTACACCGGGGAGCTGTTTTTT.

CDR3 coding DNA: TGTGCCAGCAGTTTAGGGCAGGGCTTGGAGCAGTTCTTC. It is translated as CASSLGQGLEQFF. This chain connects TRBV27 to TRBJ2-1, with D possibly being TRBD1 (5 bases). The germline CDR1 and CDR2 sequences are MNHEY and SMNVEV (reference sequence). The CDR3 runs 13 residues. V was clipped by 2 bases and J by 10 bases, with 12 bases between them.

This sequence joins TRBV9 and TRBJ2-7; TRBD2 aligns across 13 bases. Looked up from germline, CDR1 is SGDLS and CDR2 is YYNGEE. This CDR3 contains 16 residues. J lost 4 bases, V lost 4 bases, and 8 bases had no gene match. For the CDR3, the DNA is TGTGCCAGCAGCTCTGGGACTAGCGGGAATGCTTACGAGCAGTACTTC. It is translated as CASSSGTSGNAYEQYF.

This clone was observed a few times. The chain links TRBV27 to TRBJ2-7; D remains unclear. Per germline, CDR1 MNHEY and CDR2 SMNVEV (reference sequence). The CDR3 sequence is 12 residues long. V lost 0 bases to trimming and J lost 5 bases, with 5 bases between them. As DNA, the CDR3 is TGTGCCAGCAGTTTATCAGGGAACGAGCAGTACTTC. Translation: CASSLSGNEQYF.

This clone was picked up a small number of times. This rearrangement joins TRBV6-6 to TRBJ1-5; D is unresolved. The CDR3 is 13 amino acids. Trimming removed 2 bases from V and 3 bases from J, with 5 bases in between. Germline CDR1 and CDR2: MNHNY and SVGAGI (reference sequence). The CDR3 protein is CASSYRDNQPQHF. For the CDR3, the DNA is TGTGCCAGCAGTTACCGGGACAATCAGCCCCAGCATTTT.

The rearrangement links TRBV5-1 to TRBJ2-7; 8 positions match TRBD1. Trimming at V came to 0 bases and at J to 6 bases, leaving 8 bases not matched to a gene. The CDR3 sequence is 15 residues long. From germline, CDR1 is SGHRS and CDR2 YFSETQ. The CDR3 here is CASSLVSGQGVEQYF. In nucleotides, the CDR3 is TGCGCCAGCAGCTTGGTATCCGGACAGGGAGTCGAGCAGTACTTC. Complete variable domain (other parts from reference TRBV5-1 and TRBJ2-7): KAGVTQTPRYLIKTRGQQVTLSCSPISGHRSVSWYQQTPGQGLQFLFEYFSETQRNKGNFPGRFSGRQFSNSRSEMNVSTLELGDSALYLCASSLVSGQGVEQYFGPGTRLTVT.

The chain is built from TRBV2 and TRBJ1-4; no clear D gene. Trimming cost V 5 bases and J 6 bases, with 28 bases left between them. The CDR3 is made up of 19 amino acids. Per germline, CDR1 SNHLY and CDR2 FYNNEI. For the CDR3, the DNA is TGTGCCAGCAGTTCAGCCCTACCTTTCGACTTGCAACTTGATGAAAAACTGTTTTTT. Protein product: CASSSALPFDLQLDEKLFF.

Only a few counts were recorded for this clone. Other DNA sequences in this specimen translate into the identical CDR3. The rearrangement uses TRBV27 and TRBJ1-1, with D hard to call. CDR1 and CDR2 (germline): MNHEY, SMNVEV (reference sequence). V lost 2 bases and J 0 bases, leaving 4 bases between the germline ends. The CDR3 contains 13 residues. CDR3 protein: CASSLGLNTEAFF. CDR3 nucleotides: TGTGCCAGCAGTTTAGGGTTGAACACTGAAGCTTTCTTT.

V usage is TRBV4-1 and J usage is TRBJ2-7; no clear D. This CDR3 has 12 residues. Germline values: CDR1 MGHRA, CDR2 YSYEKL. Trimming took 1 base from V and 2 from J, leaving 3 bases between them. Written as DNA, the CDR3 is TGCGCCAGCAGCCAAGTCACCTACGAGCAGTACTTC. Protein product: CASSQVTYEQYF.

V gene TRBV9 combines with J gene TRBJ2-1, with 7 positions matching TRBD2. This CDR3 contains 17 residues. Per germline, CDR1 SGDLS and CDR2 YYNGEE. The V gene end was trimmed by 0 bases and the J gene end by 5 bases; junction bases not matched to a gene: 11. CDR3 nucleotides: TGTGCCAGCAGCGTAGACCGCCCCGGCGGGAGCGACAATGAGCAGTTCTTC. Encoded protein: CASSVDRPGGSDNEQFF.

The DNA of the CDR3 is TGTGCCAGCAGTGGCAGGGGGGTGGCCAAAAACATTCAGTACTTC. Amino acid sequence: CASSGRGVAKNIQYF. This chain joins TRBV28 and TRBJ2-4, with D tentatively TRBD1 (7 bases). The germline gives CDR1 MDHEN, CDR2 SYDVKM. The CDR3 consists of 15 residues. V lost 5 bases and J 1 base, leaving 12 bases between the germline ends.

J is TRBJ2-3 and V is TRBV4-3; 10 nucleotides agree with TRBD2. Unmatched junction bases numbered 7, after V lost 1 base and J lost 0 bases. Germline CDR1 LGHNA, CDR2 YSLEER. The CDR3 runs to 18 residues. The CDR3 DNA reads as TGCGCCAGCAGCCAAGGGACTAGCGGTATAGCTAGCACAGATACGCAGTATTTT. Amino acids: CASSQGTSGIASTDTQYF.

The chain links TRBV13 to TRBJ2-5; possible D gene TRBD1, 6 bases. In germline, CDR1 is PRHDT, CDR2 FYEKMQ (reference sequence). V dropped 4 bases and J dropped 2 bases, with 14 bases sitting between them. This CDR3 region has 15 residues. CDR3 residues: CASSWEGTSQETQYF. CDR3 nucleotides: TGTGCCAGCAGCTGGGAAGGGACATCGCAAGAGACCCAGTACTTC.

Only one count was recorded for this clone. This chain connects TRBV16 to TRBJ2-1; D is uncertain. Germline assignment: CDR1 KGHSY and CDR2 FQNENV. The CDR3 extends over 15 amino acids. The V end was cut by 2 bases, the J end by 2 bases, with 10 bases between. The CDR3 loop reads CASSQGTQTYNEQFF. The CDR3 DNA follows: TGTGCCAGCAGCCAAGGAACCCAGACCTACAATGAGCAGTTCTTC.

This chain joins TRBV5-4 and TRBJ2-1; 9 nucleotides align to TRBD1. Germline values: CDR1 SGHNT, CDR2 YYREEE (reference sequence). The CDR3 covers 14 residues. V was clipped by 4 bases and J by 8 bases; unmatched bases: 7. DNA of the CDR3: TGTGCCAGCAGCCCCGGGACAGGGCTCCATGAGCAGTTCTTC. Translating it yields CASSPGTGLHEQFF.

J is TRBJ2-7 and V is TRBV5-8; 8 bases are a match to TRBD1. The V gene end was trimmed by 5 bases and the J gene end by 5 bases; junction bases not matched to a gene: 6. The CDR3 sequence is 13 residues long. Germline V gives CDR1 SGHTS, CDR2 YDEGEE. The CDR3 is CASREQGVDEQYF. The CDR3 DNA follows: TGTGCCAGCAGGGAACAGGGGGTAGACGAGCAGTACTTC.

V usage is TRBV9 and J usage is TRBJ2-5; D may match TRBD1 or TRBD2 (5 bases each). V lost 6 bases, J lost 1 base, and 19 bases lay in between. The germline V gene has CDR1 SGDLS and CDR2 YYNGEE. The CDR3 is made up of 16 amino acids. This chain's CDR3 is CASTRDWASGQETQYF. CDR3 nucleotides: TGTGCCAGCACCAGGGATTGGGCCAGCGGCCAAGAGACCCAGTACTTC.

Notes on this clone: A much larger clone is a single base away; this may be a read error. The rearrangement links TRBV7-3 to TRBJ2-7; a weak D match, TRBD1 (5 bases). Germline V lookup: CDR1 SGHTA, CDR2 FQGTGA. The CDR3 has 13 residues. V was shortened by 2 bases and J by 1 base, with 6 bases between the two germline ends. The chain's CDR3 is CASSLPGSYEQYF. DNA of the CDR3: TGTGCCAGCAGCTTACCAGGGTCCTACGAGCAGTACTTC.

The J gene is TRBJ2-7, the V gene TRBV19; 7 bases line up with TRBD1. The length of the CDR3 is 16 residues. J was trimmed by 2 bases and V by 3 bases; bases with no gene match: 10. Germline lookup yields CDR1 LNHDA and CDR2 SQIVND (reference sequence). The CDR3 sequence is CASSIGAGTATYEQYF. As DNA, the CDR3 is TGTGCCAGTAGTATTGGGGCCGGGACAGCGACCTACGAGCAGTACTTC.

This chain uses TRBV27 with TRBJ1-2, with 7 bases identical to TRBD1. This CDR3 is built from 13 residues. After removal of 8 bases from V and 4 bases from J, the junction contained 7 bases not matched to a gene. Germline CDR1 reads MNHEY; CDR2 reads SMNVEV (reference sequence). CDR3 DNA: TGTGCCAGCGCCAGGGGGGCGAGCTATGGCTACACCTTC. It yields the protein CASARGASYGYTF.

This sequence joins TRBV7-9 and TRBJ2-7; either TRBD1 or TRBD2 may supply D (6 bases each). With 3 bases removed from V and 7 bases from J, the gap between germline ends came to 16 bases. The CDR3 totals 14 residues. Germline assignment: CDR1 SEHNR and CDR2 FQNEAQ (reference sequence). The CDR3 reads CASSFGSGGGEQYF. CDR3 bases: TGTGCCAGCAGCTTCGGGAGCGGAGGGGGGGAGCAGTACTTC.